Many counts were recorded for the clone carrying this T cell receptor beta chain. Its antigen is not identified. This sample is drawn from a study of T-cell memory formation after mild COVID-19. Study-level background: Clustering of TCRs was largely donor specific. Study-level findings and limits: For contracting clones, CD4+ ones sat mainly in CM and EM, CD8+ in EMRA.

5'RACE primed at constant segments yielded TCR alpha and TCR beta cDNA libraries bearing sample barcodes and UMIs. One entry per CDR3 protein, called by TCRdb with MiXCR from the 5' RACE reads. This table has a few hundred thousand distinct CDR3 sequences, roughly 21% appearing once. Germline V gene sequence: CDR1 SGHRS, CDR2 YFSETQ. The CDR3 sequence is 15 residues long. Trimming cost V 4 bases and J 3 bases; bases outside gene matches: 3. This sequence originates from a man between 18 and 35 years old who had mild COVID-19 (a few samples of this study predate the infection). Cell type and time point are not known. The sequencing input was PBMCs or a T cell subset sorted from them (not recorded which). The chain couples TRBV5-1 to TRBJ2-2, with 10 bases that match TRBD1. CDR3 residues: CASSAGTGDTGELFF. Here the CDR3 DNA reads TGCGCCAGCAGCGCCGGGACAGGGGACACCGGGGAGCTGTTTTTT.